This TCR beta chain was recovered during a study of shared clonotypes between healthy human individuals. Turning to this clone: What it binds is not known.

As handled by the study authors: Because ImmunoSEQ provided only junction sequences with no quality scores, the filtering differed. Repertoires were generated with immunoSEQ multiplex PCR, while TCRdb's copy carries only in-frame clones and drops some. Clone size and the V and J calls come from that table; the DNA yielded D and trimming. Found here are about 2.4 million clones, around 90% of them singletons; the top ten hold around 0.15%. Regarding the study as a whole: Rarefaction showed that sequencing of sorted subsets was incomplete (despite large depth). Expectations were that clonotype sharing among donors would be affected by sequencing depth.

Splitting the CD4+ cells yielded a CD45RA+ naive subset and a CD45RA-negative memory subset. From germline, CDR1 is GTSNPN and CDR2 SVGIG (reference sequence). V was clipped by 4 bases and J by 7 bases; unmatched bases: 12. The CDR3 has 14 amino acids. The receptor was isolated from a man aged 18 to 29 in good health. The sequenced sample consisted of naive CD4+ T cells sorted from blood. The subset here: CD45RA+ positively selected. The V gene is TRBV30, the J gene TRBJ1-1; 7 bases line up with TRBD1. The CDR3 nucleotides are TGTGCCTGGACACAGGGGTCTGAAATAGGTGAAGCTTTCTTT. Residues: CAWTQGSEIGEAFF.